This T cell receptor (beta chain) is drawn from a study of technical replicates of blood from several donors. The CDR3 has 14 amino acids. CDR1 is MNHEY, CDR2 SMNVEV, per germline (reference sequence). Trimming shortened V by 1 base and J by 1 base, and 7 bases separated the two germline ends. Sequencing used immunoSEQ multiplex PCR; TCRdb keeps in-frame clones, though not all of them. The data contain 75,000 to 100,000 clones, about 95% of them singletons. This sequence was found in a human donor in good health. Material: T cells isolated from PBMCs. The chain combines TRBV27 with TRBJ2-5, with D maybe TRBD2 (5 bases). In nucleotides, the CDR3 is TGTGCCAGCAGTTTATTTAGCGCCCAAGAGACCCAGTACTTC. Residues: CASSLFSAQETQYF.